This T cell receptor (beta chain) came from a study of vaccination and CD4 T cells after COVID-19. Described treatment: roughly 10-day PBMC culture with coronavirus spike peptide pools or control peptides (ViraFEST assay). Half-medium replacement with fresh IL-2 medium took place on days 3 and 7. Researchers used the Oncomine TCR Beta short-read assay to sequence DNA from cultured CD4+ T cells. TCRdb redid the calling of the PCR reads with MiXCR, one entry per CDR3 protein. The repertoire holds 9,500 to 15,000 distinct CDR3 sequences, with approximately 60% as singletons. CDR3 length: 15 residues. J lost 5 bases, V lost 3 bases, and 6 bases had no gene match. This clonotype was seen a handful of times. Its antigen is not known.

The rearrangement uses TRBV12-3 or TRBV12-4 and TRBJ2-5; 10 bases are shared with TRBD2. This receptor was identified in a human donor who had recovered from COVID-19. The sequenced sample was CD4+ T cells from blood, cultured in vitro. The CDR3 loop is CASSFGTSGMETQYF. The DNA of the CDR3 is TGTGCCAGCAGTTTTGGTACTAGCGGGATGGAGACCCAGTACTTC.